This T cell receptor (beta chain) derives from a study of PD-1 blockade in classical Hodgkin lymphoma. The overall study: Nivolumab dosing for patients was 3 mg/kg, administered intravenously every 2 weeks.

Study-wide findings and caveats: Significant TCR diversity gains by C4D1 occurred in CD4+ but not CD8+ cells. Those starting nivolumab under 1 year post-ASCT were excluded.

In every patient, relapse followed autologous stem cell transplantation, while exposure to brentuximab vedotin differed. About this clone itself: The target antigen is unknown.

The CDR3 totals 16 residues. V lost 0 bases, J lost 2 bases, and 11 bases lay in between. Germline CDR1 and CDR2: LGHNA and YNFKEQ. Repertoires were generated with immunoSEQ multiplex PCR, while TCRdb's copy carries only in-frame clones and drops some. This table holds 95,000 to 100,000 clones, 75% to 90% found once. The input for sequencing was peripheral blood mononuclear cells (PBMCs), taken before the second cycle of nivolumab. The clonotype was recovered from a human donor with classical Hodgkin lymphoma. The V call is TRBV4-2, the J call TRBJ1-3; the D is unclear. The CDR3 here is CASSQDSRLAGNTIYF. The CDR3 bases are TGTGCCAGCAGCCAAGATTCCAGGCTCGCTGGAAACACCATATATTTT.